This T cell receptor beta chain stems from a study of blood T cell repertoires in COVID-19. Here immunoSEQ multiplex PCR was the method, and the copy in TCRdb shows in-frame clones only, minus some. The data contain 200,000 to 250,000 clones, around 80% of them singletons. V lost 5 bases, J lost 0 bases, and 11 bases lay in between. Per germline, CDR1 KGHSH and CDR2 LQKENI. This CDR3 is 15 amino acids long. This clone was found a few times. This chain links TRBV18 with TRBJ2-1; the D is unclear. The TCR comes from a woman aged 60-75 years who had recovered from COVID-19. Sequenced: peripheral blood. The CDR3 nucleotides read TGTGCCAGCTCATTTCGTCCCAGCTCCTACAATGAGCAGTTCTTC. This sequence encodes CASSFRPSSYNEQFF. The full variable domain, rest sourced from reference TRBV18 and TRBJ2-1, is NAGVMQNPRHLVRRRGQEARLRCSPMKGHSHVYWYRQLPEEGLKFMVYLQKENIIDESGMPKERFSAEFPKEGPSILRIQQVVRGDSAAYFCASSFRPSSYNEQFFGPGTRLTVL.